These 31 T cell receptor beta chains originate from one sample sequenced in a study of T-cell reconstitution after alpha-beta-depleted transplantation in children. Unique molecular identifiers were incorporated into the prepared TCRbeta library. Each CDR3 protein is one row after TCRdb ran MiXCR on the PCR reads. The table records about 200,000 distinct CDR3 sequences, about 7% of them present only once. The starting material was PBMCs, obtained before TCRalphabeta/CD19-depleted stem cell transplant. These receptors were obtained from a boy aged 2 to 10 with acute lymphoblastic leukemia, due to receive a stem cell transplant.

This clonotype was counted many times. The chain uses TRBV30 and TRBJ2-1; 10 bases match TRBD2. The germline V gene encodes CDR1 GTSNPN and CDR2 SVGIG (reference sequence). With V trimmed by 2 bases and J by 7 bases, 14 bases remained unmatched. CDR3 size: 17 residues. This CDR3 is CAWSHPVWTSGENEQFF. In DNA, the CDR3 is TGTGCCTGGAGTCACCCTGTCTGGACTAGCGGTGAAAATGAGCAGTTCTTC.

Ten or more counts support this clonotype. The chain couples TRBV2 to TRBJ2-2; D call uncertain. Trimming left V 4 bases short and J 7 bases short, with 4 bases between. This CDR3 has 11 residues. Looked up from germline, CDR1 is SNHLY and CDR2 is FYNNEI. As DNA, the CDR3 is TGTGCCAGCAGTGTGGTCGGGGAGCTGTTTTTT. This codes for CASSVVGELFF.

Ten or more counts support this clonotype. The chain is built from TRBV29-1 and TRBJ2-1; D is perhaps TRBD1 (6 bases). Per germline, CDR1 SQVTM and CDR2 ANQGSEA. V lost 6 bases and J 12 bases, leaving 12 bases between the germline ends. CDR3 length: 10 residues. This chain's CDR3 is CSVSARGQFF. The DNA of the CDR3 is TGCAGCGTGAGCGCCAGGGGGCAGTTCTTC.

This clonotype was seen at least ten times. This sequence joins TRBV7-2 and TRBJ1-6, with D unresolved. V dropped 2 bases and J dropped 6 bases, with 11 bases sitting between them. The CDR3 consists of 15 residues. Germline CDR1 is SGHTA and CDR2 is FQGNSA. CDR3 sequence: CASSLWRSLNSPLHF. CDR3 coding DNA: TGTGCCAGCAGCTTATGGCGGAGCCTTAATTCACCCCTCCACTTT.

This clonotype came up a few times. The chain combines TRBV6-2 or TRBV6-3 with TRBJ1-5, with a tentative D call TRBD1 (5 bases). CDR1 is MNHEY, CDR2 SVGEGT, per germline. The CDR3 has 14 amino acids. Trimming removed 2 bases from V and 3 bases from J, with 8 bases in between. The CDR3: CASSYGQHNQPQHF. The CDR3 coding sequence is TGTGCCAGCAGTTACGGACAACACAATCAGCCCCAGCATTTT.

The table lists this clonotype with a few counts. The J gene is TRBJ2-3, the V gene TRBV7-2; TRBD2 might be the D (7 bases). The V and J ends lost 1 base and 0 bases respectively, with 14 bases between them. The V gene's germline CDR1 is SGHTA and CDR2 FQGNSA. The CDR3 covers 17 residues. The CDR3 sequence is CASSLGGGRGSTDTQYF. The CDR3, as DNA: TGTGCCAGCAGCTTAGGGGGTGGGAGGGGGAGCACAGATACGCAGTATTTT. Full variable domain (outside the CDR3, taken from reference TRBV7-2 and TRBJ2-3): GAGVSQSPSNKVTEKGKDVELRCDPISGHTALYWYRQSLGQGLEFLIYFQGNSAPDKSGLPSDRFSAERTGGSVSTLTIQRTQQEDSAVYLCASSLGGGRGSTDTQYFGPGTRLTVL.

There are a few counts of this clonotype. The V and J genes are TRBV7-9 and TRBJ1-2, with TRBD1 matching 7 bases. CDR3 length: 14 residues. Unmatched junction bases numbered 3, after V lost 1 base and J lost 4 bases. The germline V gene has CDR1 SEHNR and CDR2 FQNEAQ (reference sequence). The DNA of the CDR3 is TGTGCCAGCAGCTTAGGGACAGGCCCCTATGGCTACACCTTC. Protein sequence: CASSLGTGPYGYTF.

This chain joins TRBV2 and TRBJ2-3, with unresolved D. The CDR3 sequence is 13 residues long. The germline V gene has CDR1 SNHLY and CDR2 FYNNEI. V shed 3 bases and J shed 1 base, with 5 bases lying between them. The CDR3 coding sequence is TGTGCCAGCAGTGATGTTGGCACAGATACGCAGTATTTT. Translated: CASSDVGTDTQYF.

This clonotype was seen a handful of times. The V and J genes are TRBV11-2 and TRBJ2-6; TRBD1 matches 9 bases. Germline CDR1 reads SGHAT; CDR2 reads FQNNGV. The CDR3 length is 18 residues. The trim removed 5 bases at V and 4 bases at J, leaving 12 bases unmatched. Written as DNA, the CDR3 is TGTGCCAGCAGCCCAAGGACAGGGGCAATGTCGGGGGCCAACGTCCTGACTTTC. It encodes CASSPRTGAMSGANVLTF.

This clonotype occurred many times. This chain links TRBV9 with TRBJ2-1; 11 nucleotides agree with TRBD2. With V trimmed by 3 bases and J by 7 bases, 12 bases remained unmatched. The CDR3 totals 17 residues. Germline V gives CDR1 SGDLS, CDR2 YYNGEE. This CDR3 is CASSAGRFGTSGNEQFF. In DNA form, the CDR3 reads TGTGCCAGCAGCGCGGGGAGGTTCGGGACTAGCGGAAATGAGCAGTTCTTC.

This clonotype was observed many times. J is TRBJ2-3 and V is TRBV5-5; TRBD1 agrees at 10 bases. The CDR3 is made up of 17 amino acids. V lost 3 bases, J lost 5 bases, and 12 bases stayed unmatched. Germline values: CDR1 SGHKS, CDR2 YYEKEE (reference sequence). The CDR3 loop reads CASSSNIGTGVEDTQYF. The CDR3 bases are TGTGCCAGCAGCTCTAATATAGGGACAGGGGTGGAAGATACGCAGTATTTT.

Here the CDR3 DNA reads TGTGCCTGGACCTCAGGGGACAGGGGTTACGAGCAGTACTTC. Encoded protein: CAWTSGDRGYEQYF. The gene calls are TRBV30 and TRBJ2-7, with 10 positions matching TRBD1. The V and J ends lost 4 bases and 4 bases, in that order; junction bases with no gene match: 7. The germline V gene has CDR1 GTSNPN and CDR2 SVGIG (reference sequence). The CDR3 is made up of 14 amino acids.

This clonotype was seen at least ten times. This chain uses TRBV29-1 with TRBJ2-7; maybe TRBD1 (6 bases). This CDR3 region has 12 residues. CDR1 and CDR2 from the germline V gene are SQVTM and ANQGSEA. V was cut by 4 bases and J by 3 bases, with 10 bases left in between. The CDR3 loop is CSVVRGLYEQYF. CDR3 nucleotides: TGCAGCGTTGTCAGGGGCCTCTACGAGCAGTACTTC.

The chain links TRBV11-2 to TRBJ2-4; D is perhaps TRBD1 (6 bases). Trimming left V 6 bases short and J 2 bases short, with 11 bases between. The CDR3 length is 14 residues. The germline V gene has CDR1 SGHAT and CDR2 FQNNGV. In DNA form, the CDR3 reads TGTGCCAGCAGTTCAGGGGAGTCCAAAAACATTCAGTACTTC. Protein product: CASSSGESKNIQYF.

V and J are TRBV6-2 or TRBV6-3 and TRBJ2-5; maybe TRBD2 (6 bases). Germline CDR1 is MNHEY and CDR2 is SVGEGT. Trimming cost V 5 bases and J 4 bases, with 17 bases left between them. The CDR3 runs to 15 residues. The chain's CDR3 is CASSDGSTARETQYF. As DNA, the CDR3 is TGTGCCAGCAGTGACGGGAGTACTGCGCGAGAGACCCAGTACTTC.

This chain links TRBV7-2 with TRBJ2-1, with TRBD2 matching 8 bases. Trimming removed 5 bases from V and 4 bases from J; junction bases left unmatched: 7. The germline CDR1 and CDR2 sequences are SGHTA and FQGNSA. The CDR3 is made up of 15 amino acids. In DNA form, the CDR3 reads TGTGCCAGCAGCCCACATAGCGGGGATTACAATGAGCAGTTCTTC. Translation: CASSPHSGDYNEQFF.

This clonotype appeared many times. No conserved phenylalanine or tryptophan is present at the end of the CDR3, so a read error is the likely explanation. The CDR3 reads CASSLEGTSTDTQYI. CDR3 nucleotides: TGTGCCAGCAGCTTAGAGGGGACGAGCACAGATACGCAGTATATT. The genes are TRBV5-5 and TRBJ2-3; D could derive from TRBD1 or TRBD2 (5 bases each). V lost 2 bases and J 0 bases, leaving 10 bases between the germline ends. Germline values: CDR1 SGHKS, CDR2 YYEKEE (reference sequence). This CDR3 is built from 15 residues.

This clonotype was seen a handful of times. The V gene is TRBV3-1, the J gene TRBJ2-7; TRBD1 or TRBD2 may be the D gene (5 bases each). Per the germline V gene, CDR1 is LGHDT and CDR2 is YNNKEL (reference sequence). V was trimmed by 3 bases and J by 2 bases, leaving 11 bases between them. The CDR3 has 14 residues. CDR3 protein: CASSHGTGTYEQYF. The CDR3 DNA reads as TGTGCCAGCAGCCACGGGACGGGTACCTACGAGCAGTACTTC.

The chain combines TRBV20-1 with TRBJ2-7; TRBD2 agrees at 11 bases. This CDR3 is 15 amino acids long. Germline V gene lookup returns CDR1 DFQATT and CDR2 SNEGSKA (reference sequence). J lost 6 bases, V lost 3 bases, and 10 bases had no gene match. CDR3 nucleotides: TGCAGTGCTAGTCATCTAGCGGGGGGACCGCTCGAGCAGTACTTC. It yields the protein CSASHLAGGPLEQYF.

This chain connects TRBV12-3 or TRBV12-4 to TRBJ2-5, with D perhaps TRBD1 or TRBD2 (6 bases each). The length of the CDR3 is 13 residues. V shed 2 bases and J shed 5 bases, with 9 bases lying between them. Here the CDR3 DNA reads TGTGCCAGCAGTTTATTCGGGGGCGAGACCCAGTACTTC. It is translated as CASSLFGGETQYF.

The CDR3 bases are TGTGCCAGCAGCACTCACCGGGGACTAGGGGACGGGAATGAGCAGTTCTTC. As protein: CASSTHRGLGDGNEQFF. This chain links TRBV13 with TRBJ2-1, with 8 bases identical to TRBD2. With 5 bases clipped from V and 7 bases from J, the junction kept 16 bases outside the gene matches. The germline V gene encodes CDR1 PRHDT and CDR2 FYEKMQ (reference sequence). The CDR3 totals 17 residues.

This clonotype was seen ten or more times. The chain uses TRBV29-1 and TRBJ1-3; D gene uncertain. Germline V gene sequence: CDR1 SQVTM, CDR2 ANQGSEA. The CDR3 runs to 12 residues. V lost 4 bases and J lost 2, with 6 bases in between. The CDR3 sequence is CSVAGPGNTIYF. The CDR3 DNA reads TGCAGCGTTGCCGGACCTGGAAACACCATATATTTT.

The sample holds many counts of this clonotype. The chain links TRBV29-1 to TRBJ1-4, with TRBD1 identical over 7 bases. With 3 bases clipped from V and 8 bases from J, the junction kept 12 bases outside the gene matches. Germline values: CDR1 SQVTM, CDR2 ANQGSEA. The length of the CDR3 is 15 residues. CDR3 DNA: TGCAGCGTTGACCTAACAGGGGACGTGGAGGAAAAACTGTTTTTT. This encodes CSVDLTGDVEEKLFF.

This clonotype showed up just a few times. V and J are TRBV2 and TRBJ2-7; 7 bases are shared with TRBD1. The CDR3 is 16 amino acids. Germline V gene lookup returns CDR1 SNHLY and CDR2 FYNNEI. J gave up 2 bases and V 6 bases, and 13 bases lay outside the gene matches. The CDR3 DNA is TGTGCCAGCAGCAGGGGGAAGGGACAGAGCGCCTACGAGCAGTACTTC. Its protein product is CASSRGKGQSAYEQYF.

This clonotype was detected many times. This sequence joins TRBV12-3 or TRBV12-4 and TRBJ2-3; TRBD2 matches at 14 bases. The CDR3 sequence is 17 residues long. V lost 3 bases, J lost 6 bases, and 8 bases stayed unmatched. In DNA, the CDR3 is TGTGCCAGCAGTTTGCCCCACTGGACTAGCGGGGGGGATACGCAGTATTTT. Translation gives CASSLPHWTSGGDTQYF.

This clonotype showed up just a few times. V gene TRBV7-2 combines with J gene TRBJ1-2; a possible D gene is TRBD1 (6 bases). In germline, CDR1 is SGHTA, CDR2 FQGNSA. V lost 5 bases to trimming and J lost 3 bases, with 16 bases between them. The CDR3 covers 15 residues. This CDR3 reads CASSTRDTAHYGYTF. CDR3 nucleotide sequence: TGTGCCAGCAGCACCCGGGACACCGCCCACTATGGCTACACCTTC.

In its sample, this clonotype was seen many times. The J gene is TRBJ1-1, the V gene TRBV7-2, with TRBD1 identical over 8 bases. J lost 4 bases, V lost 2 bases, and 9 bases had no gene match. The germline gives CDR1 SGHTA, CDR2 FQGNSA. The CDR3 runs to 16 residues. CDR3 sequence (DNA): TGTGCCAGCAGCTTACGACAGGGGACGTCAGTCACTGAAGCTTTCTTT. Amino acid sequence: CASSLRQGTSVTEAFF.

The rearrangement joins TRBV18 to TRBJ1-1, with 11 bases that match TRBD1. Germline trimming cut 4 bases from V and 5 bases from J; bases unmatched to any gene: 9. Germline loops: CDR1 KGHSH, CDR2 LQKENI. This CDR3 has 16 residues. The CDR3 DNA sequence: TGTGCCAGCTCACTCAAAACCGGGACAGGGGGGACTGAAGCTTTCTTT. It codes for CASSLKTGTGGTEAFF.

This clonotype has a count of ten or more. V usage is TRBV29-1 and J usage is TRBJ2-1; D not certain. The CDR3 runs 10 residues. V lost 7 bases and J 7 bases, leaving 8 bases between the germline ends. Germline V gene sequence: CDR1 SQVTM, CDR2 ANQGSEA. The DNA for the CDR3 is TGCAGCGCCGTGCGGAATGAGCAGTTCTTC. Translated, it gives CSAVRNEQFF.

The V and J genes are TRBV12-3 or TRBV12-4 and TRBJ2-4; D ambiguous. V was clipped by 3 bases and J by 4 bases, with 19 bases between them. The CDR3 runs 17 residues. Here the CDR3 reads CASSFRWATEGKNIQYF. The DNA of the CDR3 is TGTGCCAGCAGTTTCCGGTGGGCCACAGAAGGAAAAAACATTCAGTACTTC.

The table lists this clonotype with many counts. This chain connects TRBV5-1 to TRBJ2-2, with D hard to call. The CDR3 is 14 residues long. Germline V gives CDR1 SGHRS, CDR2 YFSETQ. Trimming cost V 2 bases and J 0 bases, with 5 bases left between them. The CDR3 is CASSFASNTGELFF. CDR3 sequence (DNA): TGCGCCAGCAGCTTCGCTTCGAACACCGGGGAGCTGTTTTTT.